The entry below gives a single T cell receptor (beta chain) sequence along with its context. This sample was included in a study of cytomegalovirus exposure and HLA in healthy donors. About the research overall: Later, an analysis reported that the 120 or so validation repertoires had used the same platform as the 500 to 800 first-cohort repertoires.

The assay was immunoSEQ multiplex PCR, and TCRdb's table has in-frame clones only and misses some. Of under 150,000 clones listed, roughly 86% are singletons. Per the germline V gene, CDR1 is GTSNPN and CDR2 is SVGIG (reference sequence). The ends lost 8 bases at V and 10 bases at J; junction bases unmatched: 10. The CDR3 runs 13 residues. V usage is TRBV30 and J usage is TRBJ2-1, with TRBD2 matching over 11 bases. The TCR sequence derives from a man between 18 and 29 years old in good health and CMV-seropositive. The sequenced sample consisted of PBMCs. The CDR3 DNA reads as TGTGCCCGACTAGCGGGAACGTCTCGGGAGCAGTTCTTC. Its translation: CARLAGTSREQFF.